A single sample is the source of the 30 T cell receptor beta chains below, sequenced in a study of regulatory T cells in long-lasting Graves disease. Construction of the TCR beta libraries employed iRepertoire HTBI primers in conjunction with Arm-PCR of CDR3 regions. TCRdb used MiXCR to reprocess the multiplex PCR reads, holding one entry per CDR3 protein. The sample yields about 560,000 distinct CDR3 sequences, about 15% seen once. Described time point: newly diagnosed GD, antithyroid drugs for less than 3 months. RNA from PBMCs was the source of the TCR library. A further study also used this sample, focusing on T cells in Graves' hyperthyroidism and ophthalmopathy.

Specimen: peripheral blood mononuclear cells (PBMCs), collected at new diagnosis, from a patient treated with antithyroid drugs. The receptor set was obtained from a man aged 18 to 29 with Graves disease.

This clonotype was observed many times. This chain joins TRBV7-9 and TRBJ2-7; possibly TRBD1 for D (6 bases). V was trimmed by 4 bases and J by 3 bases, leaving 16 bases between them. Germline V gene data show CDR1 as SEHNR and CDR2 as FQNEAQ (reference sequence). The CDR3 has 15 amino acids. The CDR3 is CASSSQLTGDYEQYF. The CDR3 nucleotides read TGTGCCAGCAGCTCCCAACTGACAGGCGACTACGAGCAGTACTTC.

This clonotype was counted only a few times. The chain uses TRBV7-2 and TRBJ2-7; perhaps TRBD2 as D (6 bases). Germline loops: CDR1 SGHTA, CDR2 FQGNSA. This CDR3 comprises 15 residues. Trimming left V 0 bases short and J 3 bases short, with 12 bases between. CDR3 coding DNA: TGTGCCAGCAGCTTAGCGCTGCGACTAGGCTACGAGCAGTACTTC. Translating gives CASSLALRLGYEQYF.

In this sample, this clonotype turned up a few times. This chain joins TRBV5-1 and TRBJ1-4; TRBD1 matches 10 bases. The CDR3 covers 15 residues. V shed 8 bases, J shed 2 bases, and the junction held 6 bases outside the gene matches. Germline assignment: CDR1 SGHRS and CDR2 YFSETQ. CDR3 DNA sequence: TGCGCCAGTGAATCGGGACAGGGGACTAATGAAAAACTGTTTTTT. Translating gives CASESGQGTNEKLFF.

This clonotype has more than one count but fewer than ten. The rearrangement uses TRBV6-9 and TRBJ1-1, with D possibly TRBD1 on 5 matching bases. The CDR3 is 14 amino acids. The ends were cut back, 3 bases at V and 5 bases at J, with 13 bases in the middle. Germline CDR1 MNHGY, CDR2 SVAAGI. CDR3 protein: CASSYGGDETEAFF. The CDR3 nucleotides are TGTGCCAGCAGTTACGGGGGGGATGAGACTGAAGCTTTCTTT.

There are many counts of this clonotype. J is TRBJ2-7 and V is TRBV6-2 or TRBV6-3; 15 bases match TRBD2. Germline lookup yields CDR1 MNHEY and CDR2 SVGEGT. CDR3 length equals 14 residues. V lost 8 bases to trimming and J lost 4 bases; unmatched junction nucleotides: 3. The DNA of the CDR3 is TGTGCCAGCGTGGGACTAGCGGGAGGTTACGAGCAGTACTTC. Translating gives CASVGLAGGYEQYF.

This clonotype was seen a few times. The rearrangement links TRBV3-1 to TRBJ1-2; tentatively, D is TRBD1 (5 bases). CDR1 and CDR2 (germline): LGHDT, YNNKEL (reference sequence). Trimming removed 4 bases from V and 4 bases from J, with 10 bases in between. The CDR3 has 13 residues. CDR3 residues: CASSPGTIYGYTF. In DNA, the CDR3 is TGTGCCAGCAGCCCAGGGACTATCTATGGCTACACCTTC.

This clonotype showed up many times. The rearrangement joins TRBV6-4 to TRBJ1-1; no definite D call. CDR3 length equals 13 residues. Germline assignment: CDR1 MRHNA and CDR2 SNTAGT. Trimming pared 5 bases from V and 5 bases from J, leaving 12 bases between. The CDR3 is CASSSGPGTEAFF. CDR3 nucleotides: TGTGCCAGCAGTTCCGGGCCGGGGACTGAAGCTTTCTTT.

The chain couples TRBV9 to TRBJ2-7; D is unresolved. Trimming shortened V by 0 bases and J by 7 bases, and 8 bases separated the two germline ends. The CDR3 extends over 12 amino acids. CDR1 is SGDLS, CDR2 YYNGEE, per germline. The CDR3 region has the DNA TGTGCCAGCAGCGTAGAAGGGCCGGAGCAGTACTTC. As protein: CASSVEGPEQYF.

Concerning this clonotype itself: At one of its ends the junction is not consistent with the germline gene, which may arise from a read error. This sequence joins TRBV19 and TRBJ2-2; a possible D gene is TRBD2 (5 bases). Per germline, CDR1 LNHDA and CDR2 SQIVND (reference sequence). CDR3 length: 16 amino acids. The CDR3 nucleotides are TGTGCCGGTAGTCTCCGCCCCGGGAAGCACACCGGGGAGCTGTTTTTT. Translated, it gives CAGSLRPGKHTGELFF.

This clonotype was seen ten or more times. The V and J genes are TRBV7-3 and TRBJ2-2; D possibly corresponds to TRBD2 (6 bases). V was trimmed by 5 bases and J by 3 bases, leaving 10 bases between them. The germline V gene encodes CDR1 SGHTA and CDR2 FQGTGA. The CDR3 is made up of 14 amino acids. Here the CDR3 reads CASSRGSHTGELFF. As DNA, the CDR3 is TGTGCCAGCAGCCGGGGGTCTCACACCGGGGAGCTGTTTTTT. Drawing the rest from reference TRBV7-3 and TRBJ2-2, the complete variable domain is GAGVSQTPSNKVTEKGKYVELRCDPISGHTALYWYRQSLGQGPEFLIYFQGTGAADDSGLPNDRFFAVRPEGSVSTLKIQRTERGDSAVYLCASSRGSHTGELFFGEGSRLTVL.

The table lists this clonotype with many counts. This chain connects TRBV10-3 to TRBJ1-1; D gene uncertain. V was trimmed by 3 bases and J by 5 bases, leaving 16 bases between them. Germline loops: CDR1 ENHRY, CDR2 SYGVKD. The CDR3 totals 15 residues. This CDR3 reads CAISDPRAGGTEAFF. The CDR3 coding sequence is TGTGCCATCAGTGACCCCCGGGCAGGCGGGACTGAAGCTTTCTTT.

This clonotype was seen a few times. V gene TRBV14 combines with J gene TRBJ1-4; D gene uncertain. The V and J ends lost 4 bases and 0 bases respectively, with 9 bases between them. In germline, CDR1 is SGHDN, CDR2 FVKESK. This CDR3 is 15 amino acids long. The CDR3 is CASSPGASTNEKLFF. The CDR3 DNA reads as TGTGCCAGCAGCCCGGGAGCTTCAACTAATGAAAAACTGTTTTTT.

The chain carries TRBV19 and TRBJ1-5; D call uncertain. This CDR3 region has 15 residues. V gave up 5 bases and J gave up 6 bases, with 17 bases separating them. Germline V gene data show CDR1 as LNHDA and CDR2 as SQIVND (reference sequence). Here the CDR3 DNA reads TGTGCCAGTAGTTACCTCGAACGGCGCCTTCAGCCCCAGCATTTT. It encodes CASSYLERRLQPQHF. Full variable domain (outside the CDR3, taken from reference TRBV19 and TRBJ1-5): DGGITQSPKYLFRKEGQNVTLSCEQNLNHDAMYWYRQDPGQGLRLIYYSQIVNDFQKGDIAEGYSVSREKKESFPLTVTSAQKNPTAFYLCASSYLERRLQPQHFGDGTRLSIL.

This clonotype was found many times. This chain links TRBV6-2 or TRBV6-3 with TRBJ1-1; TRBD1 aligns across 11 bases. The germline V gene has CDR1 MNHEY and CDR2 SVGEGT. The CDR3 has 14 residues. The V gene end was trimmed by 8 bases and the J gene end by 2 bases; junction bases not matched to a gene: 4. The CDR3 loop reads CASGTGGGNTEAFF. For the CDR3, the DNA is TGTGCCAGCGGGACAGGGGGGGGAAACACTGAAGCTTTCTTT.

This clonotype was observed many times. An end of the junction differs from the germline gene, which may be a read error. This chain links TRBV5-1 with TRBJ2-1, with a possible D match to TRBD1 (7 bases). The CDR3 sequence is 14 residues long. Germline assignment: CDR1 SGHRS and CDR2 YFSETQ. In DNA, the CDR3 is TGTGCCAGCAGCTCAAACAGGGGAGGCAATGAGCAGTTCTTC. The encoded protein is CASSSNRGGNEQFF.

This clonotype has just a few counts. The chain employs TRBV5-6 and TRBJ2-7; tentative D call: TRBD2 (6 bases). With 0 bases removed from V and 3 bases from J, the gap between germline ends came to 16 bases. This CDR3 has 16 residues. Per the germline V gene, CDR1 is SGHDT and CDR2 is YYEEEE. The CDR3 sequence: CASSLGWPGDGYEQYF. The CDR3 coding sequence is TGTGCCAGCAGCTTGGGGTGGCCGGGAGACGGCTACGAGCAGTACTTC.

The CDR3 DNA reads as TGTGCCAGCAGCGCCGAGGAGGGGACAGGGTGGACAGATACGCAGTATTTT. It is translated as CASSAEEGTGWTDTQYF. The chain recombines TRBV9 with TRBJ2-3; TRBD1 agrees at 9 bases. The CDR3 runs 17 residues. The germline V gene encodes CDR1 SGDLS and CDR2 YYNGEE. V lost 3 bases and J lost 3; bases outside the gene matches: 11. Full variable domain (remainder filled in from reference TRBV9 and TRBJ2-3): DSGVTQTPKHLITATGQRVTLRCSPRSGDLSVYWYQQSLDQGLQFLIQYYNGEERAKGNILERFSAQQFPDLHSELNLSSLELGDSALYFCASSAEEGTGWTDTQYFGPGTRLTVL.

This clonotype was counted at least ten times. The chain recombines TRBV20-1 with TRBJ1-2; 8 positions match TRBD1. CDR3 size: 13 residues. The V gene's germline CDR1 is DFQATT and CDR2 SNEGSKA (reference sequence). The V segment lost 1 base and the J segment 8 bases; nucleotides outside the gene matches: 6. The CDR3 DNA is TGCAGTGCTAGAGTAGGGCAGGGGGCGGGCTACACCTTC. This translates into CSARVGQGAGYTF.

The sample holds many counts of this clonotype. The gene calls are TRBV28 and TRBJ1-1; TRBD1 is a possible D gene (6 bases). Trimming cost V 11 bases and J 3 bases, with 16 bases left between them. Germline V gene sequence: CDR1 MDHEN, CDR2 SYDVKM. The CDR3 is made up of 13 amino acids. The CDR3 here is CAHGRGTDTEAFF. CDR3 DNA sequence: TGTGCCCACGGGAGGGGGACGGACACTGAAGCTTTCTTT.

In its sample, this clonotype was seen many times. The V call is TRBV29-1, the J call TRBJ2-7; no clear D gene. V lost 1 base and J lost 2, with 3 bases in between. The CDR3 is made up of 11 amino acids. Germline V gene sequence: CDR1 SQVTM, CDR2 ANQGSEA. CDR3 DNA sequence: TGCAGCGTTGAAGGGCCCTACGAGCAGTACTTC. Protein product: CSVEGPYEQYF.

This clonotype was counted a few times. The rearrangement links TRBV29-1 to TRBJ1-5, with 9 bases matching TRBD1. The V gene end was trimmed by 5 bases and the J gene end by 3 bases; junction bases not matched to a gene: 5. Per the germline V gene, CDR1 is SQVTM and CDR2 is ANQGSEA. This CDR3 is built from 14 residues. The CDR3 bases are TGCAGCGTTCAACAGGGGGCTAACAATCAGCCCCAGCATTTT. Its protein is CSVQQGANNQPQHF.

This clonotype has a count of ten or more. The chain has TRBV20-1 and TRBJ2-1; 15 bases align to TRBD2. V was pared by 6 bases and J by 2 bases, with 17 bases of the junction left unmatched. This CDR3 has 20 residues. Germline lookup yields CDR1 DFQATT and CDR2 SNEGSKA (reference sequence). The CDR3 loop is CSAHTGGTSGRPSTYNEQFF. The CDR3 DNA follows: TGCAGTGCCCACACGGGCGGGACTAGCGGGAGGCCGTCGACCTACAATGAGCAGTTCTTC.

The chain links TRBV4-2 to TRBJ1-5, with 8 bases matching TRBD1. Germline CDR1 LGHNA, CDR2 YNFKEQ. Germline trimming cut 3 bases from V and 8 bases from J; bases unmatched to any gene: 12. The CDR3 totals 16 residues. DNA of the CDR3: TGTGCCAGCAGCCAGATCCCAGGGGGCACCGCTAAGCCCCAGCATTTT. Its protein is CASSQIPGGTAKPQHF.

This clonotype has more than one count but fewer than ten. V is TRBV25-1 and J is TRBJ2-3; TRBD1 matches at 9 bases. V was clipped by 6 bases and J by 4 bases; unmatched bases: 8. The CDR3 is made up of 15 amino acids. The germline V gene has CDR1 MGHDK and CDR2 SYGVNS. The CDR3: CASSQGTGWADTQYF. In nucleotides, the CDR3 is TGTGCCAGCAGCCAAGGGACAGGGTGGGCAGATACGCAGTATTTT.

J is TRBJ2-7 and V is TRBV12-3 or TRBV12-4, with a weak D call TRBD2 (6 bases). V shed 3 bases and J shed 2 bases, with 11 bases lying between them. The CDR3 contains 14 residues. The CDR3 nucleotides are TGTGCCAGCAGTTTTAAGGCGGGACCCTACGAGCAGTACTTC. It codes for CASSFKAGPYEQYF.

This clonotype was seen at least ten times. The chain is built from TRBV2 and TRBJ2-7, with TRBD2 matching 11 bases. J was trimmed by 0 bases and V by 0 bases; bases with no gene match: 4. The germline V gene has CDR1 SNHLY and CDR2 FYNNEI. CDR3 length equals 17 residues. CDR3 sequence: CASSEAGLAAISYEQYF. DNA for the CDR3: TGTGCCAGCAGTGAAGCGGGACTAGCGGCCATCTCCTACGAGCAGTACTTC.

This clonotype appeared many times. The gene calls are TRBV2 and TRBJ2-1; no clear D gene. The length of the CDR3 is 13 residues. CDR1 is SNHLY and CDR2 is FYNNEI in the germline V gene. V lost 5 bases to trimming and J lost 6 bases, with 11 bases between them. The CDR3 loop is CASSLEKTNEQFF. In DNA form, the CDR3 reads TGTGCCAGCAGTTTAGAGAAAACCAATGAGCAGTTCTTC.

This clonotype was seen ten or more times. Its ends do not fully match the called genes, so a read error is possible. This sequence joins TRBV5-1 and TRBJ2-1; no definite D call. Germline CDR1 SGHRS, CDR2 YFSETQ. This CDR3 is 12 amino acids long. The CDR3 is CASSFGYNEQFF. The CDR3 DNA reads TGTGCCAGCAGTTTCGGGTACAATGAGCAGTTCTTC.

The DNA for the CDR3 is TGCAGTGCTGCTCGAGGGGACAACTCCTACAATGAGCAGTTCTTC. This translates into CSAARGDNSYNEQFF. This chain links TRBV20-1 with TRBJ2-1; possible D gene TRBD1, 6 bases. CDR3 length: 15 residues. V was shortened by 5 bases and J by 0 bases, with 14 bases between the two germline ends. Per germline, CDR1 DFQATT and CDR2 SNEGSKA (reference sequence).

The genes are TRBV5-1 and TRBJ1-5; 7 positions agree with TRBD1. The CDR3 totals 14 residues. Germline V gene sequence: CDR1 SGHRS, CDR2 YFSETQ. The J segment lost 3 bases and the V segment lost 6 bases, leaving 6 bases of the junction unmatched. This CDR3 reads CASIDRVSNQPQHF. In nucleotides, the CDR3 is TGCGCCAGCATCGACAGGGTTTCCAATCAGCCCCAGCATTTT.